This TCR beta chain comes out of a study of blood T cell repertoires in COVID-19. The length of the CDR3 is 11 residues. Germline V gene data show CDR1 as LNHDA and CDR2 as SQIVND (reference sequence). V was shortened by 11 bases and J by 3 bases, with 11 bases between the two germline ends. As handled by the study authors: Nucleated cell counts were estimated from reference gene primer amplification. Repertoires were generated with immunoSEQ multiplex PCR, while TCRdb's copy carries only in-frame clones and drops some. V, J and clone size derive from that table, while D and trimming were established from the DNA sequence. The sample lists approximately 480,000 clones, roughly nine tenths occurring once.

The source material was peripheral blood. V gene TRBV19 combines with J gene TRBJ2-7, with a weak D call TRBD2 (6 bases). The TCR originated in a young man with COVID-19, enrolled during active disease. CDR3 in amino acids: CAAGSVYEQYF. As DNA, the CDR3 is TGTGCCGCGGGGTCGGTCTACGAGCAGTACTTC. The whole variable domain, filled in from reference TRBV19 and TRBJ2-7, reads DGGITQSPKYLFRKEGQNVTLSCEQNLNHDAMYWYRQDPGQGLRLIYYSQIVNDFQKGDIAEGYSVSREKKESFPLTVTSAQKNPTAFYLCAAGSVYEQYFGPGTRLTVT.